This T cell receptor (beta chain) was recovered during a study of HIV-infected patients and healthy controls. Trimming took 1 base from V and 7 from J, leaving 13 bases between them. Germline V gene data show CDR1 as DFQATT and CDR2 as SNEGSKA (reference sequence). The CDR3 runs 13 residues. Whole blood was used without fractionation, so all unsorted peripheral T cells were included. Around 450 ng RNA was reverse transcribed with alpha and beta constant-region primers. Using multiplexing indices, alpha and beta chain libraries were generated apart by chain-specific third strand synthesis. TCRdb re-called the 5' RACE reads with MiXCR, one entry per CDR3 protein. The data hold several thousand distinct CDR3 sequences, with roughly 10% observed a single time. This clonotype was seen only a few times.

The V and J genes are TRBV20-1 and TRBJ1-1; tentative D call: TRBD1 (5 bases). The input for sequencing was blood, taken before antiretroviral therapy. The origin of this receptor is an adult with HIV infection. The CDR3 DNA reads TGCAGTGCTAGAGTAGATGGGACTGATGAAGCTTTCTTT. This gives the protein CSARVDGTDEAFF.